This TCR beta chain was captured by sequencing in a study of identical twins. Study-wide points: Abundant beta clonotypes from cord blood had fewer insertions, unlike memory repertoires, which showed none. Twin-shared out-of-frame alpha sequences showed excess low generation probability. Zero-insertion analyses might be partly confounded by invariant T cells like MAIT and iNKT.

In germline, CDR1 is SEHNR, CDR2 FQNEAQ (reference sequence). The CDR3 runs 15 residues. Trimming took 5 bases from V and 6 from J, leaving 17 bases between them. This clonotype has a count of ten or more. The antigen is not known. Template switching added a universal primer site; cDNA carried unique molecular identifiers. One entry per CDR3 protein results from TCRdb running MiXCR on the 5' RACE reads. The data show nearly 900,000 distinct CDR3 sequences, approximately 13% seen once. This same sample was also taken into another study, of yellow fever vaccine responses in identical twins.

This clonotype was obtained from a woman aged 18-29 years in good health. J is TRBJ2-1 and V is TRBV7-9, with D perhaps TRBD2 (5 bases). The source material was PBMCs. This CDR3 is CASSMSSTWGNEQFF. CDR3 sequence (DNA): TGTGCCAGCAGCATGTCTAGCACCTGGGGCAATGAGCAGTTCTTC.